The source of this T cell receptor beta chain is a study of OX40 agonist ivuxolimab in advanced cancers. The overall study: Patients took ivuxolimab, an agonistic anti-OX40 (CD134) antibody. It was permissible to have had prior anti-PD-1, anti-PD-L1 or anti-CTLA-4 therapy, and about 40% had some. Whole-study findings and limits: At 0.1-3.0 mg/kg, partial responders had clonal expansion among the lowest observed.

This CDR3 is 16 amino acids long. CDR1 SGHNT and CDR2 YYREEE come from the germline V gene (reference sequence). J gave up 5 bases and V 4 bases, and 14 bases lay outside the gene matches. In regard to this clone: Its antigen is not identified.

Data came from immunoSEQ multiplex PCR; TCRdb stores just in-frame clones and leaves some out. The sample records 31,000 or so clones, around nine tenths being singletons. The V and J genes are TRBV5-4 and TRBJ2-5, with 7 bases fitting TRBD2. The sequenced sample was CD4+ or CD8+ T cells sorted from blood, obtained in a trial of the OX40 agonist ivuxolimab. This TCR was sampled from an adult with an advanced solid tumor such as melanoma, head and neck, liver or kidney cancer. CDR3 bases: TGTGCCAGCAGCCCATTCCCTAGCGGAGGAGAGGAGACCCAGTACTTC. As protein: CASSPFPSGGEETQYF.